The clone carrying this T cell receptor (beta chain) was seen a handful of times. The antigen remains undetermined. This sample was included in a study of T cell repertoires in cytomegalovirus infection. Study details: Public TCR beta signatures provided an indication of both CMV infection and a matching HLA type.

Study-wide results and caveats: HLA-C-restricted TCR beta clonotypes specific for CMV led the ex vivo response.

Each CDR3 protein is one row after TCRdb ran MiXCR on the reads. In the table there are roughly 500,000 distinct CDR3 sequences, 11% of which are singletons. Per germline, CDR1 DFQATT and CDR2 SNEGSKA (reference sequence). Trimming took 6 bases from V and 4 from J; bases not matched to a gene: 7. The CDR3 sequence is 13 residues long. The sequenced material came from PBMCs. This TCR was sampled from a human donor in good health (CMV status not recorded). Some clones in this sample may be carry-over from other donors' samples. The rearrangement links TRBV20-1 to TRBJ2-3; TRBD1 agrees at 7 bases. CDR3 loop: CSAEQGLADTQYF. In nucleotides, the CDR3 is TGCAGTGCCGAACAGGGGTTGGCAGATACGCAGTATTTT.